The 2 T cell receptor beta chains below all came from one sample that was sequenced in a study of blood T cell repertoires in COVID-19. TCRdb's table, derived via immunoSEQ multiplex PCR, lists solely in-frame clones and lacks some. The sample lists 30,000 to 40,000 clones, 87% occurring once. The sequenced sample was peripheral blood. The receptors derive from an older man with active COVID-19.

The CDR3 nucleotides read TGTACTCACGATGAAAAACTGTTTTTT. It is translated as CTHDEKLFF. V is TRBV28 and J is TRBJ1-4; D not certain. The CDR3 is made up of 9 amino acids. Germline CDR1 reads MDHEN; CDR2 reads SYDVKM.

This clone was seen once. The CDR3 spells CASSKTSGTSTDTQYF. The CDR3 nucleotides read TGCGCCAGCAGTAAAACTAGCGGGACCAGCACAGATACGCAGTATTTT. The chain has TRBV10-2 and TRBJ2-3, with 10 positions matching TRBD2. Trimming took 5 bases from V and 0 from J; bases not matched to a gene: 5. Germline CDR1 reads WSHSY; CDR2 reads SAAADI. The CDR3 is 16 residues long.